A single T cell receptor (beta chain) is shown here with its context. Its target is not known. The sample is drawn from a study of T cells expressing NK-cell markers. Study-wide context: The study sequenced eight donors, seven HCMV-seropositive and one seronegative. Study-wide findings and caveats: The CD3+CD56-NKG2C+ fraction was also led by these clonotypes in a few donors. Top CD8+ clonotypes included the dominant CD3+CD56+NKG2C+ clonotypes in 5 or 6 donors.

Germline V gene data show CDR1 as ENHRY and CDR2 as SYGVKD. The CDR3 has 14 residues. UMIs accompanied the 5'RACE template switching by which TCR beta cDNA was made. After re-calling the 5' RACE reads, TCRdb lists one entry per CDR3 protein, DNA absent. The sample totals 300,000 to 500,000 distinct CDR3 sequences. The rearrangement joins TRBV10-3 to TRBJ2-7; the TRBD1 assignment by TCRdb is unverifiable without DNA. Material for sequencing was blood T cells: a sorted CD56 or NKG2C T cell subset, CD4+ or CD8+ T cells, or bulk PBMC T cells (not recorded which). This clonotype was obtained from a woman aged 45-59 years in good health. The CDR3 sequence: CAISDTGGDYEQYF.